This T cell receptor beta chain was captured in a study of blood T cell repertoires in COVID-19. On the study more broadly: PBMCs, B-cell-depleted T cells, or T cells provided the cDNA or gDNA that made up the material.

Assay used: immunoSEQ multiplex PCR; TCRdb lists only in-frame clones, some missing. The sample consists of 65,000 to 70,000 clones, about 86% of them appearing once. The CDR3 is 14 residues long. Germline V gene data show CDR1 as SGHRS and CDR2 as YFSETQ. Trimming stripped 0 bases from V and 6 bases from J, with 11 bases between. The sample comprised peripheral blood. The source is a man aged 50-59 years with acute or convalescent COVID-19. The chain has TRBV5-1 and TRBJ2-3; D is possibly TRBD1 (6 bases). The CDR3 loop is CASSLGGPGDTQYF. In nucleotides, the CDR3 is TGCGCCAGCAGCTTGGGGGGGCCAGGGGATACGCAGTATTTT.